The sequence of this T cell receptor beta chain was determined in a study of identical twins. TCRdb itself ran the 5' RACE reads through MiXCR, one entry per CDR3 protein. The table shows 510,000 or so distinct CDR3 sequences, with 13% to 15% occurring only once. This CDR3 is built from 16 residues. Germline V CDR1 and CDR2: SGHRS, YFSETQ. V lost 4 bases to trimming and J lost 1 base; unmatched junction nucleotides: 8. The sample also formed part of further work on yellow fever vaccine responses in identical twins.

The specimen sequenced was CD4+ T cells sorted from blood. This receptor was obtained from a woman between 18 and 29 years old in good health. The J gene is TRBJ2-1, the V gene TRBV5-1, with 7 bases lining up with TRBD1. Here the CDR3 DNA reads TGCGCCAGCAGCACCGCCGGGACAGTATCCTACAATGAGCAGTTCTTC. As protein: CASSTAGTVSYNEQFF.